Sequencing of this T cell receptor beta chain was carried out in a study of shared clonotypes between healthy human individuals. V lost 2 bases and J lost 6; bases outside the gene matches: 1. The CDR3 contains 14 residues. Germline-derived CDR1 and CDR2 are MNHEY and SMNVEV (reference sequence). The method was immunoSEQ multiplex PCR; TCRdb's version includes in-frame clones alone and lacks a portion of them. Of 500,000 to 550,000 clones listed, more than 95% were seen once; the top ten hold under 0.065%. The V call is TRBV27, the J call TRBJ2-7; the match to TRBD2 covers 13 bases. The clonotype comes from a woman aged 25 to 39 in good health. Material: naive CD4+ T cells sorted from blood. The subset: CD45RA+ positively selected. The CDR3 spells CASSLTSGRAEQYF. The CDR3 DNA reads as TGTGCCAGCAGTTTAACTAGCGGGAGGGCCGAGCAGTACTTC.